This TCR beta chain stems from a study of T cell responses to AZD1222 COVID-19 vaccine (dated by TCRdb to about 2021). About the study as a whole: AZD1222 recipients with second doses at about 4 weeks or about 12 weeks were pooled, because spike-specific TCR depth and breadth did not differ between schedules. A total of more than 230 trial participants underwent TCR sequencing, of whom more than 200 had received two doses of AZD1222 and around 25 had received two doses of the MenACWY control vaccine. Trial participants were enrolled by age into subgroups of 18-55, 56-69 and 70-plus years, and around 150, 28 and 57 TCR-sequenced participants, respectively, were included in these subgroups. Study-level results and caveats: No day 14 peak-response samples were available, so repertoires were characterized only after the peak T cell response. The whole spike protein was spanned by vaccine-associated CD4 TCRs, and dominant responses were seen in regions 160-218 and 743-854. Participants were mostly white British, with more females than males. The authors suggested clonal diversity may have been underestimated. The 56-69-year group was small, and its depth increase did not reach significance, likely because of low power. Conclusions about previously exposed vaccinees are limited because only 5 or 6 AZD1222 recipients were SARS-CoV-2 seropositive at baseline. After two AZD1222 doses, spike-specific TCR breadth and depth were significantly higher than at day 0 and than in MenACWY recipients. Reportedly, close to half of the unique spike-specific TCRs recognized epitopes lying outside the regions that are mutated in the B.1.351 and B.1.1.7 variants.

The time point label on this specimen signifies: baseline before first vaccination. Vaccinee samples were obtained from the UK trials COV001 and COV002, which included a single-blind randomized controlled phase 2/3 trial of AZD1222 (ChAdOx1 nCoV-19) in healthy adults. For TCRbeta chain sequencing, PBMC samples from trial participants were taken at day 0 and at day 28 after the second dose. This clone was seen more than once but under ten times. No antigen is known for it. Base quality data are lacking; no much larger clone is found one base away. The trim is 5 bases for V and 8 bases for J, with a gap of 15 bases between the germline ends. CDR1 LNHDA and CDR2 SQIVND are derived from the germline V gene (reference sequence). The CDR3 starts with the cysteine, ends with the phenylalanine, and has 13 residues. The sequence is cut down to CDR3 DNA, 39 bases in frame from base 1. The CDR3 regions of human TCRbeta chains were subjected to immunosequencing. The authors processed their data as follows. TCRs in the repertoires were matched against a reference library of SARS-CoV-2-specific TCRs that had been generated with the MIRA antigen-specificity platform. Breadth was defined as the fraction of unique TCRs that were SARS-CoV-2-associated. Depth was defined as the fraction of total T cells that were SARS-CoV-2-associated. Using the MIRA data, each spike-specific TCR was mapped to the spike region that the TCR reacts to and placed in a CD4 or CD8 class. Log10-transformed breadth and depth values were compared by one-way ANOVA with Sidak's multiple comparisons tests. This is the immuneACCESS table as TCRdb keeps it, with only in-frame sequences that have V and J called. A part of the clones is gone; compared with another copy, unresolved V genes explain less than half, and the rest is unexplained. V, J and clone size reflect that table, while D and trimming were determined from the DNA. The sample table lists 130,000 to 150,000 clones, roughly 89% of them with a count of one. Clones ranked in the top ten supply around 1.7% of the sample.

The material sequenced was peripheral blood, taken on day 0 of AZD1222 vaccination. This sequence originates from an adult in good health. This chain joins TRBV19 to TRBJ1-2; the D gene is possibly TRBD1, with 5 bases matching. CDR3 loop: CASSVQGSDGYTF. Read as DNA, the sequence is TGTGCCAGTAGTGTCCAGGGTAGTGACGGCTACACCTTC.